This T cell receptor beta chain was found in a study of T cells expressing NK-cell markers. CDR3 length: 15 residues. Germline lookup yields CDR1 DFQATT and CDR2 SNEGSKA (reference sequence). For TCR beta, cDNA was produced by 5'RACE template switching with UMIs. TCRdb re-called the 5' RACE reads; every CDR3 protein appears as one record, without DNA. The sample has a few hundred thousand distinct CDR3 sequences, and its top ten clones hold about 0.39%. This clonotype originated in a man between 18 and 29 years old in good health. J is TRBJ2-7 and V is TRBV20-1. The sample consisted of blood T cells: a sorted CD56 or NKG2C T cell subset, CD4+ or CD8+ T cells, or bulk PBMC T cells (not recorded which). CDR3 sequence reads: CSARDWKREVYEQYF.